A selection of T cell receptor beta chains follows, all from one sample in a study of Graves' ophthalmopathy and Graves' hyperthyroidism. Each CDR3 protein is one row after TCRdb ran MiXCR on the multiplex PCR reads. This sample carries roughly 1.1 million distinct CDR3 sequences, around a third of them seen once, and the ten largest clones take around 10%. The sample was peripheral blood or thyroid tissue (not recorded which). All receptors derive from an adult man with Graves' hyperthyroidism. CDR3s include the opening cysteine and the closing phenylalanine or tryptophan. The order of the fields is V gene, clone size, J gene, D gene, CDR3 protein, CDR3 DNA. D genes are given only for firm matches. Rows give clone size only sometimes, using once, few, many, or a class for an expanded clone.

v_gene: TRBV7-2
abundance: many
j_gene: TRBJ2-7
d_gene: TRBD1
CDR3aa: CASRGPGGSYEQYF
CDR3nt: TGTGCCAGCAGGGGACCAGGGGGCTCCTACGAGCAGTACTTC

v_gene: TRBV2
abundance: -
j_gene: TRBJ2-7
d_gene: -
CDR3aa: CASSSRTANPYEQYF
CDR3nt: TGTGCCAGCAGTTCCAGGACGGCAAACCCATACGAGCAGTACTTC

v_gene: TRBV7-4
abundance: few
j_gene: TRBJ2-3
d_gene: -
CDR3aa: CASSLIRTDTQYF
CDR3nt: TGTGCCAGCAGCTTGATACGCACAGATACGCAGTATTTT

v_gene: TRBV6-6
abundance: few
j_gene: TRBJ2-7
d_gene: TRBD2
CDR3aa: CASRPASGITYEQYF
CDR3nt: TGTGCCAGCCGCCCTGCCAGCGGGATAACCTACGAGCAGTACTTC

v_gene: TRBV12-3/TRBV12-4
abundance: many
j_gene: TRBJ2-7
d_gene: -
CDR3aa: CASSPQGDLRTYEQYF
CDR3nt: TGTGCCAGCAGTCCACAAGGGGACCTACGGACCTACGAGCAGTACTTC

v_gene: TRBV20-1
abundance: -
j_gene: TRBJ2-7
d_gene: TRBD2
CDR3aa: CSTSGSFGEQYF
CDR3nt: TGCAGTACAAGCGGGAGTTTCGGCGAGCAGTACTTC

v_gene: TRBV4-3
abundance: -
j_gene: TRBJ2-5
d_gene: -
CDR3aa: CASSQSRAEQETQYF
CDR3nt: TGCGCCAGCAGCCAAAGTAGGGCGGAACAAGAGACCCAGTACTTC

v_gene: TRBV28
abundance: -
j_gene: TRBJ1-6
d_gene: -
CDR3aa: CASSQLGGSRGSPLHF
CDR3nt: TGTGCCAGCAGTCAACTTGGGGGCAGCCGAGGATCACCCCTCCACTTT

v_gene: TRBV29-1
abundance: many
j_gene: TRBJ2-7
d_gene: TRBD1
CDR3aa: CSVFGTVQYF
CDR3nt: TGCAGCGTCTTCGGGACAGTCCAGTACTTC

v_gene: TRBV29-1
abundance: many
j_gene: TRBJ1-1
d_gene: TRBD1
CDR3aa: CSAEDRGRGNTEAFF
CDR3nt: TGCAGCGCCGAGGACAGGGGAAGGGGGAACACTGAAGCTTTCTTT

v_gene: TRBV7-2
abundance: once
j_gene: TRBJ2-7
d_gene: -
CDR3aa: CASKRPRGVDRPYEQYF
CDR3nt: TGTGCCAGCAAGAGACCACGAGGGGTCGACAGGCCCTACGAGCAGTACTTC

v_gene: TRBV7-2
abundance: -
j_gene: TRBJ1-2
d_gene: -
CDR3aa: CASSLAGIPTANYGYTF
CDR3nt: TGTGCCAGCAGCTTAGCGGGGATCCCCACAGCTAACTATGGCTACACCTTC

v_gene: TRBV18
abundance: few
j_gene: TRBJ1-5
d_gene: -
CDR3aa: CASSPRTVSNQPQHF
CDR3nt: TGTGCCAGCTCACCACGGACAGTTAGCAATCAGCCCCAGCATTTT

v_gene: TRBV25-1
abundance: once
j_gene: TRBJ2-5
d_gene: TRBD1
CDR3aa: CASSGGDRAPWGQRPMTQYF
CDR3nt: TGTGCCAGCAGTGGCGGTGACAGGGCCCCCTGGGGACAGAGACCTATGACCCAGTACTTC

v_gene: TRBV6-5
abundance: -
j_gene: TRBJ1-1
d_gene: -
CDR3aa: CASSYSSGPGPEAFF
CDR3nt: TGTGCCAGCAGTTACTCCTCAGGGCCAGGCCCTGAAGCTTTCTTT

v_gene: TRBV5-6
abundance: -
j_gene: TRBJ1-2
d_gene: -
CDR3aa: CASSYNRRNYGYTF
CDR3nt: TGTGCCAGCAGTTACAACAGGCGTAACTATGGCTACACCTTC

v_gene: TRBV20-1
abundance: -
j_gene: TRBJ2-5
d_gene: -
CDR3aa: CRCDRETQYF
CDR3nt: TGCAGGTGCGACAGGGAGACCCAGTACTTC

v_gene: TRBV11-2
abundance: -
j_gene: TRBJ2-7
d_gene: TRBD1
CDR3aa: CASSQDLRGQPYEQCF
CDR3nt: TGTGCCAGCAGCCAAGACCTCAGGGGACAGCCCTACGAGCAGTGCTTC

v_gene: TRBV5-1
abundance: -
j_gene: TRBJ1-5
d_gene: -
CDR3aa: CASSLGGWTSNQPQHF
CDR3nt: TGCGCCAGCAGCTTGGGAGGCTGGACGAGCAATCAGCCCCAGCATTTT

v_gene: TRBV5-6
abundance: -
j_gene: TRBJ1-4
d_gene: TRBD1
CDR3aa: CASSLVGTGFEKLLF
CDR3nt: TGTGCCAGCAGCTTGGTCGGGACAGGGTTCGAAAAACTGCTTTTT

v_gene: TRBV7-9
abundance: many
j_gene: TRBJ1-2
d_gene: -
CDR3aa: CASSQRGRDGYTF
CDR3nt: TGTGCCAGCAGCCAACGGGGTAGGGATGGCTACACCTTC

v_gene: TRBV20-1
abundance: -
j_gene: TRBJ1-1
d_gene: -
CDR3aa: CSAGPRNMNTGAFF
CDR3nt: TGCAGTGCTGGACCACGTAACATGAACACTGGAGCTTTCTTT

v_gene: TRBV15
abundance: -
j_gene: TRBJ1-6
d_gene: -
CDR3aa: CATSRSPGGNSPLHF
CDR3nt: TGTGCCACCAGCAGATCACCGGGGGGAAATTCACCCCTCCACTTT

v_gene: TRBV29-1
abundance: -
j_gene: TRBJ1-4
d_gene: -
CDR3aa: CSVEGGTWNEKLFF
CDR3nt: TGCAGCGTGGAGGGGGGGACGTGGAATGAAAAACTGTTTTTT

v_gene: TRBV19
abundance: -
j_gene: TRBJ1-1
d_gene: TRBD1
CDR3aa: CASSIQGGADTEAFF
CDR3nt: TGTGCCAGTAGTATCCAGGGGGGCGCGGACACTGAAGCTTTCTTT

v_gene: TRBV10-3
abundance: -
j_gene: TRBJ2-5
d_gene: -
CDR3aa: CAISDYDQGTGQPQYF
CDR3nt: TGTGCCATCAGTGACTACGACCAGGGAACCGGTCAGCCCCAGTACTTC

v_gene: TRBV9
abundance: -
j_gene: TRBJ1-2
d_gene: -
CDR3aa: CASSQDLGRGVGYTF
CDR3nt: TGTGCCAGCAGCCAAGATCTAGGCAGGGGAGTCGGCTACACCTTC

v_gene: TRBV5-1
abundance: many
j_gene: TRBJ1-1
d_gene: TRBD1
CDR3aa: CASSSPSPDRASGTEAFF
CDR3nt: TGCGCCAGCAGCTCCCCTTCCCCGGACAGGGCGAGTGGGACTGAAGCTTTCTTT

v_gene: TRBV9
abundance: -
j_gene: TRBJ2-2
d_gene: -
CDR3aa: CASSVDGVELFF
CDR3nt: TGTGCCAGCAGCGTAGATGGGGTGGAGCTGTTTTTT

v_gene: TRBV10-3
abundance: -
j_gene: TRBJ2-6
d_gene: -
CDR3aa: CAISLTGRLSGANVLTF
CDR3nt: TGTGCCATCAGTCTGACAGGTCGCCTCTCTGGGGCCAACGTCCTGACTTTC

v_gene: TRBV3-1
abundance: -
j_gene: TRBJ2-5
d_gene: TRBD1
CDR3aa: CASSQDLVGANPTGYETQYF
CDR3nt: TGTGCCAGCAGCCAAGATTTAGTTGGGGCAAACCCGACAGGGTACGAGACCCAGTACTTC

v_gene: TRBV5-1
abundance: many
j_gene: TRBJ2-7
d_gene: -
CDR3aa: CASSFEGRGEQYF
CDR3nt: TGCGCCAGCAGCTTCGAGGGCAGGGGCGAGCAGTACTTC

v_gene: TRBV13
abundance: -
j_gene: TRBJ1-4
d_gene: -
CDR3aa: CASSALNNPGEKLFF
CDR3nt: TGTGCCAGCAGCGCCTTAAACAATCCGGGGGAAAAACTGTTTTTT

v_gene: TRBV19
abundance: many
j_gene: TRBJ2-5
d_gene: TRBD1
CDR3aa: CASTAGGEGETQYF
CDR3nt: TGTGCCAGTACGGCAGGGGGCGAAGGAGAGACCCAGTACTTC